The rows below give T cell receptor beta chains drawn from one sample of a study of T cell responses to AZD1222 COVID-19 vaccine. Here immunoSEQ multiplex PCR was the method, and the copy in TCRdb shows in-frame clones only, minus some. The repertoire includes about 120,000 clones, 85% to 90% of them detected once, and approximately 7.5% sits in the top ten. The sample was peripheral blood, taken on day 0 of AZD1222 vaccination. The origin of the receptors is an adult in good health. Each CDR3 is given with its conserved first and last residue. The order of the fields is J gene, V gene, D gene, clone size, CDR3 DNA, CDR3 protein. The D gene is left open where the match is weak. Clone size is stated in some rows and not others, as once, few, many or a class when expanded.

J gene: TRBJ2-5; V gene: TRBV11-2; D gene: -; clone size: once; CDR3 DNA: TGTGCCAGCAGCGACTATGGGGAGACCCAGTACTTC; CDR3 protein: CASSDYGETQYF
J gene: TRBJ1-4; V gene: TRBV30; D gene: -; clone size: -; CDR3 DNA: TGTGCCTGGACCCAAGGACAGCCTATAGAAAAACTGTTTTTT; CDR3 protein: CAWTQGQPIEKLFF
J gene: TRBJ2-7; V gene: TRBV5-1; D gene: TRBD2; clone size: -; CDR3 DNA: TGCGCCAGCAGCTCTTTGCTGGGGGACCCGGGACTAGGGGAGCAGTACTTC; CDR3 protein: CASSSLLGDPGLGEQYF
J gene: TRBJ2-1; V gene: TRBV19; D gene: -; clone size: -; CDR3 DNA: TGTGCCAGTACGTCCCGGGACGGTTACAATGAGCAGTTCTTC; CDR3 protein: CASTSRDGYNEQFF
J gene: TRBJ2-6; V gene: TRBV6-1; D gene: -; clone size: -; CDR3 DNA: TGTGCCAGCAGTGACCACTCTGGGGCCAACGTCCTGACTTTC; CDR3 protein: CASSDHSGANVLTF
J gene: TRBJ2-2; V gene: TRBV18; D gene: TRBD1; clone size: -; CDR3 DNA: TGTGCCAGCTCACCACCGAAAACAGGGGGCTTGGTGAACACCGGGGAGCTGTTTTTT; CDR3 protein: CASSPPKTGGLVNTGELFF
J gene: TRBJ2-7; V gene: TRBV7-9; D gene: -; clone size: few; CDR3 DNA: TGTGCCAGCAGCCGGGCCCAGTTGGACGAGCAGTACTTC; CDR3 protein: CASSRAQLDEQYF
J gene: TRBJ1-1; V gene: TRBV20-1; D gene: -; clone size: -; CDR3 DNA: TGCAGTCGAAACAAGAACACTGAAGCTTTCTTT; CDR3 protein: CSRNKNTEAFF
J gene: TRBJ1-2; V gene: TRBV7-2; D gene: TRBD1; clone size: -; CDR3 DNA: TGTGCCAGCAGCTTACCGCCGACAGGGGGCTATGGCTACACCTTC; CDR3 protein: CASSLPPTGGYGYTF
J gene: TRBJ1-6; V gene: TRBV5-1; D gene: -; clone size: -; CDR3 DNA: TGCGCCAGCAGCTTCCCACCCGGGACGGTCCGACCGCCCCTCCACTTT; CDR3 protein: CASSFPPGTVRPPLHF
J gene: TRBJ2-3; V gene: TRBV7-2; D gene: -; clone size: -; CDR3 DNA: TGTGCCAGCAGCGTGCGGGCCACCACAGATACGCAGTATTTT; CDR3 protein: CASSVRATTDTQYF
J gene: TRBJ2-4; V gene: TRBV28; D gene: -; clone size: once; CDR3 DNA: TGTGCCAGCAGGAAAGTGGACGGGGTCAAAAACATTCAGTACTTC; CDR3 protein: CASRKVDGVKNIQYF
J gene: TRBJ2-2; V gene: TRBV7-8; D gene: -; clone size: -; CDR3 DNA: TGTGCCAGCAGCTTGAGGGGCACCGGGGAGCTGTTTTTT; CDR3 protein: CASSLRGTGELFF
J gene: TRBJ1-2; V gene: TRBV3-1/TRBV3-2; D gene: -; clone size: -; CDR3 DNA: TGTGCCAGCAGCCAAGGCCCTTTTTTTCCCAGCATAAGCTACACCTTC; CDR3 protein: CASSQGPFFPSISYTF
J gene: TRBJ1-6; V gene: TRBV6-5; D gene: TRBD1; clone size: -; CDR3 DNA: TGTGCCAGCAGTCCGGACAGGATAAATTCACCCCTCCACTTT; CDR3 protein: CASSPDRINSPLHF